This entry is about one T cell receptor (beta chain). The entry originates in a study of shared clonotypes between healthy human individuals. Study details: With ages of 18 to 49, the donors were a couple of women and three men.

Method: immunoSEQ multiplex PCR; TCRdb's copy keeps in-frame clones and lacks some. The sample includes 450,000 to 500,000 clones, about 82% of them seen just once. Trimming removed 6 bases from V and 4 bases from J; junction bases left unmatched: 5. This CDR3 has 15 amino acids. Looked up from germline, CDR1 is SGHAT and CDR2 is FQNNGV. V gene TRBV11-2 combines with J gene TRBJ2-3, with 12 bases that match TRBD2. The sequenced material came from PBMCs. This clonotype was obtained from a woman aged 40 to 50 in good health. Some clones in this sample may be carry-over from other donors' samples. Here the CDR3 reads CASSLAGGWADTQYF. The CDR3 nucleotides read TGTGCCAGCAGTCTAGCGGGAGGGTGGGCAGATACGCAGTATTTT.